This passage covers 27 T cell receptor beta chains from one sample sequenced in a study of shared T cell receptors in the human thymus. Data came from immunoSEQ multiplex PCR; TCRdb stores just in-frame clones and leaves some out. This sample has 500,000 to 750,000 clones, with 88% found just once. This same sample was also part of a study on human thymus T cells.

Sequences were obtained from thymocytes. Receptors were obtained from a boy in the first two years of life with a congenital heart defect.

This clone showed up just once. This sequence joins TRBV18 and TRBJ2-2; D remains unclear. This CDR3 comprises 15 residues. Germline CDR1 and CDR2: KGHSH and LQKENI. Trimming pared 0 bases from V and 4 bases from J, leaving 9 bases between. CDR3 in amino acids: CASSPPETSTGELFF. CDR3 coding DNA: TGTGCCAGCTCACCACCGGAGACGTCCACCGGGGAGCTGTTTTTT.

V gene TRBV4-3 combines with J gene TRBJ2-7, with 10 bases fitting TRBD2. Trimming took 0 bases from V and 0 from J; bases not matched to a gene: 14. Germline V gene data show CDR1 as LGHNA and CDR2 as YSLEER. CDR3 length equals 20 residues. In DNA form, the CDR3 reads TGCGCCAGCAGCCAAGATCTCAGGCTAGCGGGAGAGGGGGACTCCTACGAGCAGTACTTC. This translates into CASSQDLRLAGEGDSYEQYF.

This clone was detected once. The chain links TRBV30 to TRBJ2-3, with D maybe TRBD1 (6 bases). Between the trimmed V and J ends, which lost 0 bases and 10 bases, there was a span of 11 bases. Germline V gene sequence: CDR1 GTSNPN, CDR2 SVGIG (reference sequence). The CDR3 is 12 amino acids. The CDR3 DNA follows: TGTGCCTGGAGTGTAGGGTGGGGGCCGCAGTATTTT. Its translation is CAWSVGWGPQYF. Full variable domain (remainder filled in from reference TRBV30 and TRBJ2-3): SQTIHQWPATLVQPVGSPLSLECTVEGTSNPNLYWYRQAAGRGLQLLFYSVGIGQISSEVPQNLSASRPQDRQFILSSKKLLLSDSGFYLCAWSVGWGPQYFGPGTRLTVL.

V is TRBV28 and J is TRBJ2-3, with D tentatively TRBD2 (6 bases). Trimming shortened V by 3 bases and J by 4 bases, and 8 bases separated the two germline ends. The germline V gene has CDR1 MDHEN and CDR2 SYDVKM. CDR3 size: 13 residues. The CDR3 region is CASSFSGADTQYF. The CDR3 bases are TGTGCCAGCAGTTTTAGCGGAGCAGATACGCAGTATTTT.

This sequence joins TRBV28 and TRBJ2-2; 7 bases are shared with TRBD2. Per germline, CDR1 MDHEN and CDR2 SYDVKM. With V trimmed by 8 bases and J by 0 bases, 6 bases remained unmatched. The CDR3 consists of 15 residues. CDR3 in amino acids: CASVGLAANTGELFF. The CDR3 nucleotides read TGTGCCAGCGTTGGGCTAGCGGCGAACACCGGGGAGCTGTTTTTT.

CDR3 protein: CASTVAWLGRLYNEQFF. The CDR3 nucleotides read TGTGCCAGCACGGTCGCGTGGTTGGGGCGGTTGTACAATGAGCAGTTCTTC. The chain uses TRBV11-2 and TRBJ2-1, with D possibly TRBD1 on 5 matching bases. This CDR3 is 17 amino acids long. The germline V gene encodes CDR1 SGHAT and CDR2 FQNNGV. V was trimmed by 7 bases and J by 4 bases, leaving 23 bases between them.

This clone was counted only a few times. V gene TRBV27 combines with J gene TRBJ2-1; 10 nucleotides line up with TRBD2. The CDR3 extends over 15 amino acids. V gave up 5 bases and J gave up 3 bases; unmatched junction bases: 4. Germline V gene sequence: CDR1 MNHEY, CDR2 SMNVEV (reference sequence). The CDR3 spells CASSGKREGYNEQFF. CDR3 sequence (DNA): TGTGCCAGCAGTGGGAAGCGGGAGGGCTACAATGAGCAGTTCTTC.

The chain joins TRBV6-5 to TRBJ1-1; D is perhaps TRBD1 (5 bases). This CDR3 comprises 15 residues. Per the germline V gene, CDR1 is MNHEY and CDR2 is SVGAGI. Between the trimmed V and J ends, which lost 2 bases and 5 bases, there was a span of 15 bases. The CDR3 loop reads CASSYKGRVGTEAFF. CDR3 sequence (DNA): TGTGCCAGCAGTTACAAGGGGAGGGTTGGGACTGAAGCTTTCTTT.

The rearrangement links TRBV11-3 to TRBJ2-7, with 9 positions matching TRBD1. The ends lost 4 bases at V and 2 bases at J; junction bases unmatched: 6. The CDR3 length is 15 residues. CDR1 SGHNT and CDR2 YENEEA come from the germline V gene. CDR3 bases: TGTGCCAGCAGCTCCCCGGGACAGGGAACCTACGAGCAGTACTTC. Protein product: CASSSPGQGTYEQYF.

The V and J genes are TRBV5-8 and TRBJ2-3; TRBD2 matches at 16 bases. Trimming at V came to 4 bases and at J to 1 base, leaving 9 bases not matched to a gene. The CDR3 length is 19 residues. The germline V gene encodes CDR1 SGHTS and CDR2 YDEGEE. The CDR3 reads CASSEPGTSGRGGTDTQYF. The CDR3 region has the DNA TGTGCCAGCAGCGAACCAGGGACTAGCGGGAGGGGGGGCACAGATACGCAGTATTTT.

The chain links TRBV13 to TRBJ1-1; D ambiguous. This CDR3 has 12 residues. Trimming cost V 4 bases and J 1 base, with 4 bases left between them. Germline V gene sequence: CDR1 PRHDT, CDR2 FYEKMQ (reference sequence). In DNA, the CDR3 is TGTGCCAGCAGCTACAGGAACACTGAAGCTTTCTTT. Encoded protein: CASSYRNTEAFF.

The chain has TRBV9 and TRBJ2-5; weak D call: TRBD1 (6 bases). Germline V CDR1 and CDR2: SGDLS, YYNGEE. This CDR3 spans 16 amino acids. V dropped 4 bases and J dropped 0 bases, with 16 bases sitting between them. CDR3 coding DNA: TGTGCCAGCAGCCATTCGACAGGACCGTACCAAGAGACCCAGTACTTC. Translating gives CASSHSTGPYQETQYF.

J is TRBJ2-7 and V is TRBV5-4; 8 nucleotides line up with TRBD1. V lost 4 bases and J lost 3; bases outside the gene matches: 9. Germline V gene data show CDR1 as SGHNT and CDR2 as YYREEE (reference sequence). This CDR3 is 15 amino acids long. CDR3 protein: CASSGRTGTNYEQYF. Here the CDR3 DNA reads TGTGCCAGCAGCGGCAGGACAGGGACGAACTACGAGCAGTACTTC.

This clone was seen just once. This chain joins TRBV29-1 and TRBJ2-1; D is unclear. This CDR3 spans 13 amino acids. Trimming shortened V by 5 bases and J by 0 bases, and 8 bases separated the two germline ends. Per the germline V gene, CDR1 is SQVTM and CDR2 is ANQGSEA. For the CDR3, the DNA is TGCAGCGTTCTCCCCAGCTCCTACAATGAGCAGTTCTTC. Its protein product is CSVLPSSYNEQFF.

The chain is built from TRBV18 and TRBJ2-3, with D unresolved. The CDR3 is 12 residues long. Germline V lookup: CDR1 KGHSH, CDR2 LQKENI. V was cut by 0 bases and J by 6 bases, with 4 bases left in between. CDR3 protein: CASSPPGDTQYF. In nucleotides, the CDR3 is TGTGCCAGCTCACCACCCGGGGATACGCAGTATTTT.

CDR3: CASSQDWRRSYNEQFF. Written as DNA, the CDR3 is TGCGCCAGCAGCCAAGATTGGCGGAGATCCTACAATGAGCAGTTCTTC. The chain recombines TRBV4-3 with TRBJ2-1, with D uncertain. CDR3 length: 16 amino acids. Germline values: CDR1 LGHNA, CDR2 YSLEER. Trimming took 0 bases from V and 1 from J, leaving 10 bases between them.

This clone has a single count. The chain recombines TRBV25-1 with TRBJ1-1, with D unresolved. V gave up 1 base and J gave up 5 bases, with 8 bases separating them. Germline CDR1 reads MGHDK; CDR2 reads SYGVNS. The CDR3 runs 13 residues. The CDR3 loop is CASSESPQTEAFF. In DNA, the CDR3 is TGTGCCAGCAGTGAATCCCCCCAGACTGAAGCTTTCTTT.

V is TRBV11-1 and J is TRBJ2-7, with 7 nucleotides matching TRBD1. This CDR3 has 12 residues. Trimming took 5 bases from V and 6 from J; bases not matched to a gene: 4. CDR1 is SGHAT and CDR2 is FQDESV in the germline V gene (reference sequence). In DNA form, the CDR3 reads TGTGCCAGCAGCCCGACAGGGCCCGAGCAGTACTTC. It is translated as CASSPTGPEQYF.

Here the CDR3 DNA reads TGTGCCAGCAGTGAAAGTGACAGCACTGAAGCTTTCTTT. Translating gives CASSESDSTEAFF. J is TRBJ1-1 and V is TRBV25-1, with D perhaps matching TRBD1 (5 bases). Germline lookup yields CDR1 MGHDK and CDR2 SYGVNS. Trimming took 2 bases from V and 4 from J, leaving 8 bases between them. The CDR3 is 13 amino acids.

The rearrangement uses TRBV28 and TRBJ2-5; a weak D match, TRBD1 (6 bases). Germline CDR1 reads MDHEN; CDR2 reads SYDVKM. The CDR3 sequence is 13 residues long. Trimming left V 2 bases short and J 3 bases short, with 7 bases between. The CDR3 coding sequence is TGTGCCAGCAGTTTAGGACAGAAAGAGACCCAGTACTTC. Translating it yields CASSLGQKETQYF.

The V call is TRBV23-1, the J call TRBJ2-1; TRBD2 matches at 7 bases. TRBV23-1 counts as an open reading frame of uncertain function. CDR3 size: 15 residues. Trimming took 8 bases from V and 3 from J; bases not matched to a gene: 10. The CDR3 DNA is TGCGCCAGCGCCAGGGAGCTAGCGGACTACAATGAGCAGTTCTTC. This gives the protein CASARELADYNEQFF.

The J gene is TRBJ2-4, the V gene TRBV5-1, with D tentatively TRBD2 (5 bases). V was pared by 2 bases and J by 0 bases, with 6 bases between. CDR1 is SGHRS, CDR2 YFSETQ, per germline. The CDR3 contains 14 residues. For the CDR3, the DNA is TGCGCCAGCAGCTTCCGGGGAGCCAAAAACATTCAGTACTTC. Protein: CASSFRGAKNIQYF.

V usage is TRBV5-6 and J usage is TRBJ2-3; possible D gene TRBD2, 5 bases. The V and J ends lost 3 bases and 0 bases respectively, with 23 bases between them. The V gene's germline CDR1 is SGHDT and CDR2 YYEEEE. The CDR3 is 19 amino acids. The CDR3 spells CASSSPPLARRSSTDTQYF. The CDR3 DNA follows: TGTGCCAGCAGCTCCCCCCCGCTAGCCCGGCGCTCTAGCACAGATACGCAGTATTTT.

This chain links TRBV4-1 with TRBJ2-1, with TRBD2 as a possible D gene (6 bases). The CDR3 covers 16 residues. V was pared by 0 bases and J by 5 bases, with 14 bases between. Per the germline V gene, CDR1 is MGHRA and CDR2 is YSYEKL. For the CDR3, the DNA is TGCGCCAGCAGCCAAGATCCCCGGGAGCCCCACAATGAGCAGTTCTTC. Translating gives CASSQDPREPHNEQFF.

This CDR3 is CASNLRMGSTDTQYF. The CDR3 region has the DNA TGTGCCAGCAATTTGCGCATGGGCAGCACAGATACGCAGTATTTT. This rearrangement joins TRBV28 to TRBJ2-3; the D is unclear. This CDR3 region has 15 residues. Germline assignment: CDR1 MDHEN and CDR2 SYDVKM. V dropped 7 bases and J dropped 0 bases, with 14 bases sitting between them.

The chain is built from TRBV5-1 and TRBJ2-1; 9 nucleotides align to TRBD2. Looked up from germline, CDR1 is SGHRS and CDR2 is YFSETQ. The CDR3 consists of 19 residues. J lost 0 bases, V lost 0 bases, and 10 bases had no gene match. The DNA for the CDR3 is TGCGCCAGCAGCTTGGGCAGGGCTAGCGGGGATGACTCCTACAATGAGCAGTTCTTC. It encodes CASSLGRASGDDSYNEQFF.

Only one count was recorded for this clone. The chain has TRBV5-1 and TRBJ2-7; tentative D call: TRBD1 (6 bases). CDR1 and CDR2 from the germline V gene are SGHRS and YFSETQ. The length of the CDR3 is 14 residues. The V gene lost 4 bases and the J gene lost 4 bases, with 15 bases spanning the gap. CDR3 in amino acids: CASSAQGKVYEQYF. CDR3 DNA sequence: TGCGCCAGCAGCGCCCAGGGGAAGGTTTACGAGCAGTACTTC.